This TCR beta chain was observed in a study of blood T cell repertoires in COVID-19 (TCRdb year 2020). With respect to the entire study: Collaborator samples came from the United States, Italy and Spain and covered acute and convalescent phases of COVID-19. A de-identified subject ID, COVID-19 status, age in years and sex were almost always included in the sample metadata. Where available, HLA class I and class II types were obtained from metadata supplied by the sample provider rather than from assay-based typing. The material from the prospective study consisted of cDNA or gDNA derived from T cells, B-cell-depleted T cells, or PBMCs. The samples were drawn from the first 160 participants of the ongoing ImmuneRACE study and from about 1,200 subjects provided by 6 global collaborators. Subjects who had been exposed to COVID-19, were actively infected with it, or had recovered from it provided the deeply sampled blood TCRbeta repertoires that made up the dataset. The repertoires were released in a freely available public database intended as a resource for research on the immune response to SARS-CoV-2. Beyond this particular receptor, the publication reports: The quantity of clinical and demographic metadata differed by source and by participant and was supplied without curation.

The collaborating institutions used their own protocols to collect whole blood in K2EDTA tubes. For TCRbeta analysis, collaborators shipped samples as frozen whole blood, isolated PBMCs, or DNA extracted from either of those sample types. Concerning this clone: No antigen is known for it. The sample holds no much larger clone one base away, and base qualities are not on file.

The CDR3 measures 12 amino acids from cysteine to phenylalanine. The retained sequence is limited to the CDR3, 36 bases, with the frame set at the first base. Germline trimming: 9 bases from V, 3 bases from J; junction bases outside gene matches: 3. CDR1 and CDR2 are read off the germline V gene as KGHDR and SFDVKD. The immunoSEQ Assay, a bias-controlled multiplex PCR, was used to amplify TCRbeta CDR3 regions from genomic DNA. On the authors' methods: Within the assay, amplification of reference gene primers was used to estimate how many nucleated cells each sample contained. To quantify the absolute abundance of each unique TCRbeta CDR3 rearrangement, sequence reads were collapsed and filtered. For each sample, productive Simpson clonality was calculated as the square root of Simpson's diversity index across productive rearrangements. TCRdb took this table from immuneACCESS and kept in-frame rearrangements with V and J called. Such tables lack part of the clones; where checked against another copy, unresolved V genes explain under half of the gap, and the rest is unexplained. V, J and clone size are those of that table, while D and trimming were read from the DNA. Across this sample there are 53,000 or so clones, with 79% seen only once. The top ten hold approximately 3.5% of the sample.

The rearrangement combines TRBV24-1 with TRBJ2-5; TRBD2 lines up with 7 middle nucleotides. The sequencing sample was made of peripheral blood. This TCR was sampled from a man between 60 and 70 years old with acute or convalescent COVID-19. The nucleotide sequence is TGTGCCACCTCTGGGGGGGAAGAGACCCAGTACTTC. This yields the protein CATSGGEETQYF.